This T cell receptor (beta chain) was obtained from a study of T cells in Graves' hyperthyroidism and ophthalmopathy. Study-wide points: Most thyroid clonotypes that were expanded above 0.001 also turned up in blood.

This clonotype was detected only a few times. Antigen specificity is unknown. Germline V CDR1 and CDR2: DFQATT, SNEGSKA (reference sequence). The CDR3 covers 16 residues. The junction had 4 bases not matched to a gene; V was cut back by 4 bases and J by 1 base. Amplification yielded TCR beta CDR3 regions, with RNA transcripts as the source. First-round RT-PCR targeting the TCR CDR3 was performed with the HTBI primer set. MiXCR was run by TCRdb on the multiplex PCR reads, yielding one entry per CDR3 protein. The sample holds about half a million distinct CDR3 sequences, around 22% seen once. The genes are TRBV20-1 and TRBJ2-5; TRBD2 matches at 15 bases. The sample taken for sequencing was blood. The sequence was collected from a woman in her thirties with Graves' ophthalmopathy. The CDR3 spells CSAKGLAGGFQETQYF. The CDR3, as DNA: TGCAGTGCTAAGGGACTAGCGGGAGGTTTCCAAGAGACCCAGTACTTC.